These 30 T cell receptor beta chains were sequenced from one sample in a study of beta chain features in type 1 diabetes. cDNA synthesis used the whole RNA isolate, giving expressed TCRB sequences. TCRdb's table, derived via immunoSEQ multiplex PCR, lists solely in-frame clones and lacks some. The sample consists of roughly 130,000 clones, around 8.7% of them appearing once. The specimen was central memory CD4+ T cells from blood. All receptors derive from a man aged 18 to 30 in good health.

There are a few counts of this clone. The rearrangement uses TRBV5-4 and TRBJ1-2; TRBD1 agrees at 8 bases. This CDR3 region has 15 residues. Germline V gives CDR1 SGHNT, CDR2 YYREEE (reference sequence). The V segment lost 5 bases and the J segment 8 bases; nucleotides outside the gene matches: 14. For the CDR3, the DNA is TGTGCCAGCAGTCTCCCCGGGACAGGTCCCTTAGGCTACACCTTC. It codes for CASSLPGTGPLGYTF.

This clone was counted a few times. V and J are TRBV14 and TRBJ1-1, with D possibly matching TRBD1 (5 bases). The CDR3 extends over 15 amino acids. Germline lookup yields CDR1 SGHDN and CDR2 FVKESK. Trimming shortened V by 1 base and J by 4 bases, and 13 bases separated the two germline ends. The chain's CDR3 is CASSQVGTETTEAFF. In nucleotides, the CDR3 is TGTGCCAGCAGCCAAGTGGGGACTGAAACCACTGAAGCTTTCTTT.

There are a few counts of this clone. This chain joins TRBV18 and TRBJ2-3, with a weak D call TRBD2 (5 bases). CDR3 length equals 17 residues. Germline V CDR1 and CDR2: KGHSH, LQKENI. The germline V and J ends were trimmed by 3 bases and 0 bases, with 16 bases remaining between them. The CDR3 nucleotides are TGTGCCAGCTCACCCCGACCGGGAATCACTAGCACAGATACGCAGTATTTT. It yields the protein CASSPRPGITSTDTQYF.

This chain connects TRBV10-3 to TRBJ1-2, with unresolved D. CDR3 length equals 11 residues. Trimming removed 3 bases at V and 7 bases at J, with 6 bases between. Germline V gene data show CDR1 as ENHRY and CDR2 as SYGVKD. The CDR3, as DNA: TGTGCCATCAGTGAACTAGCTGGCTACACCTTC. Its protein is CAISELAGYTF.

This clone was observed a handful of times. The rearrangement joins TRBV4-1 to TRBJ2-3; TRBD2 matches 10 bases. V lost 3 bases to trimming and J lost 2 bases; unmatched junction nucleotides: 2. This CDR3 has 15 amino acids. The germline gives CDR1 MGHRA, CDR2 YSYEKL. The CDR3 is CASSHLAGDTDTQYF. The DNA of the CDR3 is TGCGCCAGCAGCCACCTAGCGGGGGACACAGATACGCAGTATTTT.

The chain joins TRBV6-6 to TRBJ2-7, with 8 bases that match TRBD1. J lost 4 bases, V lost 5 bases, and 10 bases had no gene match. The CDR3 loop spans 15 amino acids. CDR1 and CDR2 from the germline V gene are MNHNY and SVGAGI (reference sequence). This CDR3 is CASSRTGPTQYEQYF. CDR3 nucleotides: TGTGCCAGCAGTAGGACAGGGCCCACCCAGTACGAGCAGTACTTC.

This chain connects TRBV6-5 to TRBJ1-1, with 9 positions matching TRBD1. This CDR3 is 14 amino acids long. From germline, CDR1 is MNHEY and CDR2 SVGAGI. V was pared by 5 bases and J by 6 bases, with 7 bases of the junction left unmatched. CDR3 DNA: TGTGCCAGCAGTGGCCGGGGGACAGGGCCTGAAGCTTTCTTT. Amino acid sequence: CASSGRGTGPEAFF.

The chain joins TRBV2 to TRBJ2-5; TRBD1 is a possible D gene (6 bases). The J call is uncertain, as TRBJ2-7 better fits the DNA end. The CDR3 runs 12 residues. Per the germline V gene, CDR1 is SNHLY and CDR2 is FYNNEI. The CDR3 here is CASSGDNYEQYF. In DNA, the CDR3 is TGTGCCAGCAGTGGGGACAACTACGAGCAGTACTTC.

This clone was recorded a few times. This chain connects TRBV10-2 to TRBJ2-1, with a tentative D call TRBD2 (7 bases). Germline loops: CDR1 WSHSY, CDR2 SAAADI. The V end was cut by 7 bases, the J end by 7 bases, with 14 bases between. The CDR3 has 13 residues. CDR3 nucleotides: TGCGCCAGCATGAGGGGGGGCACGAATGAGCAGTTCTTC. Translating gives CASMRGGTNEQFF.

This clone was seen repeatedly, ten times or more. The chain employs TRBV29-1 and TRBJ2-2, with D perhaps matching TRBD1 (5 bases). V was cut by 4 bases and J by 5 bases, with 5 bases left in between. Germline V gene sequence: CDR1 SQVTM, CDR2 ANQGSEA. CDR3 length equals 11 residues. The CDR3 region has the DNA TGCAGCGTTGCAGGGACCGGGGAGCTGTTTTTT. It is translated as CSVAGTGELFF.

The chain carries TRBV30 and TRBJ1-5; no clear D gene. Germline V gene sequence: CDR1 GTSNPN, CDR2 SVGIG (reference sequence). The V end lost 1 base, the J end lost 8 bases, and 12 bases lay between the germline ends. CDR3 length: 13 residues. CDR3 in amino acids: CAWSALPVEPQHF. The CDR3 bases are TGTGCCTGGAGTGCCCTGCCGGTGGAGCCCCAGCATTTT. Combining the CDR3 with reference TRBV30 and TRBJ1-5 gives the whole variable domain SQTIHQWPATLVQPVGSPLSLECTVEGTSNPNLYWYRQAAGRGLQLLFYSVGIGQISSEVPQNLSASRPQDRQFILSSKKLLLSDSGFYLCAWSALPVEPQHFGDGTRLSIL.

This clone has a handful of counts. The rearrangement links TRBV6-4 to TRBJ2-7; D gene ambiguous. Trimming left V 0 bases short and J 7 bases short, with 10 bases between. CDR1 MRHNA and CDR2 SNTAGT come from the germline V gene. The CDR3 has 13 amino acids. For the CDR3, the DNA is TGTGCCAGCAGTGACTCTCTTAACAGAGAGCAGTACTTC. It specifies CASSDSLNREQYF.

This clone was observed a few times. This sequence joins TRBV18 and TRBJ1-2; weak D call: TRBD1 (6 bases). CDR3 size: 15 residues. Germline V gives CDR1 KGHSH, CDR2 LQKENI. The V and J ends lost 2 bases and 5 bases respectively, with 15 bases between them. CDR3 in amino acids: CASSPGGYLWYGYTF. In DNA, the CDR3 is TGTGCCAGCTCACCAGGGGGCTATTTATGGTATGGCTACACCTTC.

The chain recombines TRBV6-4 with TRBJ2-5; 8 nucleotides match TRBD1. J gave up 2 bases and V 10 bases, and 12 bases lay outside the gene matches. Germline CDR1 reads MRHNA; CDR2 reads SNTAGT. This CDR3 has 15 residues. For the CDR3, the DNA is TGTGCCAACCCCTGGGGGACAGGTCTTCAAGAGACCCAGTACTTC. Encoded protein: CANPWGTGLQETQYF.

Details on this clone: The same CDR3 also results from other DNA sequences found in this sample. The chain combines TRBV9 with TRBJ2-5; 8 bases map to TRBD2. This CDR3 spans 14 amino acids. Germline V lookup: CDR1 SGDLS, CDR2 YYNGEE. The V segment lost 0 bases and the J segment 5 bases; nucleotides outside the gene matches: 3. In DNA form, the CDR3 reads TGTGCCAGCAGCGTAGGGACTAGCCGGGAGACCCAGTACTTC. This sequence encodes CASSVGTSRETQYF.

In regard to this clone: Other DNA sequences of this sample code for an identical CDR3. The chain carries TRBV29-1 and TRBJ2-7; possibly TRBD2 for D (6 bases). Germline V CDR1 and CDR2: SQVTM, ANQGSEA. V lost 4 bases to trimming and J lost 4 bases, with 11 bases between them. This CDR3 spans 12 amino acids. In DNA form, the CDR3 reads TGCAGCGTTGCGGCGGGGCCTTACGAGCAGTACTTC. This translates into CSVAAGPYEQYF.

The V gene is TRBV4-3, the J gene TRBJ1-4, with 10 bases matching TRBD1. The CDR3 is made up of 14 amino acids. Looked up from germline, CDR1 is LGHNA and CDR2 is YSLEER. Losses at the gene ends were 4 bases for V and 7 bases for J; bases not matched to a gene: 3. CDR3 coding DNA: TGCGCCAGCAGCCGGGACAGGGGCACTGAAAAACTGTTTTTT. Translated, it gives CASSRDRGTEKLFF.

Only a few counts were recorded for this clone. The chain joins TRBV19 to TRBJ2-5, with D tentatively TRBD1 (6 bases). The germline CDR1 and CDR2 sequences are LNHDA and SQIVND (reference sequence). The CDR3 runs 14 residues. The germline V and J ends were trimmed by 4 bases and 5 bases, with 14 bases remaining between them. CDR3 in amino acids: CASSSTGLGETQYF. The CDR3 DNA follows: TGTGCCAGTAGTAGTACAGGGCTTGGGGAGACCCAGTACTTC.

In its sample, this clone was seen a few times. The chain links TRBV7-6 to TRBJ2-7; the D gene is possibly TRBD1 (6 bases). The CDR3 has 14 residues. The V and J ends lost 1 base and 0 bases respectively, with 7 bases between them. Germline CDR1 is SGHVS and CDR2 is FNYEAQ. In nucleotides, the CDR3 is TGTGCCAGCAGCTTAGAGGGGGTCTCCTACGAGCAGTACTTC. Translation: CASSLEGVSYEQYF.

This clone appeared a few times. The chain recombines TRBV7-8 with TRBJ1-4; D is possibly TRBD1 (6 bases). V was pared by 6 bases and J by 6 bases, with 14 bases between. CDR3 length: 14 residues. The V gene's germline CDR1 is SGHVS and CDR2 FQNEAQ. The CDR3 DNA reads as TGTGCCAGCAGAAGTAGGGAGGGGGATGAAAAACTGTTTTTT. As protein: CASRSREGDEKLFF.

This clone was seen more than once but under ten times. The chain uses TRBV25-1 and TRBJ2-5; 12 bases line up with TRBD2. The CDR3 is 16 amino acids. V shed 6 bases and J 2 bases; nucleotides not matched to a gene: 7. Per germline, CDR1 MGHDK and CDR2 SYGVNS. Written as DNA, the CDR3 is TGTGCCAGCAGCTCATGGACTAGCGGGATGCAAGAGACCCAGTACTTC. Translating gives CASSSWTSGMQETQYF.

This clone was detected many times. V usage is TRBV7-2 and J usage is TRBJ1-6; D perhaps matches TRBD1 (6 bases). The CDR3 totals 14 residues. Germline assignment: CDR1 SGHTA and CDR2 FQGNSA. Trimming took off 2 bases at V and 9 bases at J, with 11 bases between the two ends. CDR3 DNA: TGTGCCAGCAGCTTACAGGGGATGGGTTCACCCCTCCACTTT. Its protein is CASSLQGMGSPLHF.

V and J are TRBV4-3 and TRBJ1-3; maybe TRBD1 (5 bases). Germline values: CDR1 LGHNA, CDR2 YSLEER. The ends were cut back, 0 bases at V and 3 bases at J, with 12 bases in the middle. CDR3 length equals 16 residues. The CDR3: CASSQDLKGLGNTIYF. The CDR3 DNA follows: TGCGCCAGCAGCCAAGATCTTAAGGGGCTTGGAAACACCATATATTTT.

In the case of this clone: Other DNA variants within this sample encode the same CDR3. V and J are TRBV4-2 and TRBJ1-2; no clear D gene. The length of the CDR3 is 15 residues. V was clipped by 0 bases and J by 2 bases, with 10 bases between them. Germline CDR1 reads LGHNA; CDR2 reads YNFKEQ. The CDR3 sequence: CASSQDWGGNYGYTF. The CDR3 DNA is TGTGCCAGCAGCCAAGATTGGGGAGGGAACTATGGCTACACCTTC.

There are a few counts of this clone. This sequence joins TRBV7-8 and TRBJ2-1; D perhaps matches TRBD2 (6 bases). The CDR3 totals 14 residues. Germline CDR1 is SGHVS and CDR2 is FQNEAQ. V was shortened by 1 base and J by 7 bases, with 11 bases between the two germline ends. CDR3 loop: CASSLGGDRNEQFF. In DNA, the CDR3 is TGTGCCAGCAGCTTAGGGGGGGACCGGAATGAGCAGTTCTTC.

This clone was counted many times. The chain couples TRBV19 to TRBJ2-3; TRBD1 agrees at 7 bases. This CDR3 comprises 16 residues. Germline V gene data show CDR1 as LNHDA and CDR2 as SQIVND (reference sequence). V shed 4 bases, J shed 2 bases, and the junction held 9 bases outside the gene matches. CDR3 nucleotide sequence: TGTGCCAGTAGTACAGGACCGGGACAGATCACAGATACGCAGTATTTT. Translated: CASSTGPGQITDTQYF.

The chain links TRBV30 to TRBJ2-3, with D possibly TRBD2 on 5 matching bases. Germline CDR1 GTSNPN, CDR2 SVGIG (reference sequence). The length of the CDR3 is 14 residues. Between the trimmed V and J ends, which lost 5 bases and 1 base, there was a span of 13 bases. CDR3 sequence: CAWQEEDRTDTQYF. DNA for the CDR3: TGTGCCTGGCAAGAGGAGGACCGCACAGATACGCAGTATTTT.

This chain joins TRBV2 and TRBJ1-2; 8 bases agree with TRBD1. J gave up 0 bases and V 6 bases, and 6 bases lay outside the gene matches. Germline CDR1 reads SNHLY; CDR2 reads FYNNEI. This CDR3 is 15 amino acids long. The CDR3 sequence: CASRATGGANYGYTF. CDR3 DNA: TGTGCCAGCAGGGCAACAGGGGGAGCTAACTATGGCTACACCTTC. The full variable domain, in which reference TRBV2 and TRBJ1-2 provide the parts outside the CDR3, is EPEVTQTPSHQVTQMGQEVILRCVPISNHLYFYWYRQILGQKVEFLVSFYNNEISEKSEIFDDQFSVERPDGSNFTLKIRSTKLEDSAMYFCASRATGGANYGYTFGSGTRLTVV.

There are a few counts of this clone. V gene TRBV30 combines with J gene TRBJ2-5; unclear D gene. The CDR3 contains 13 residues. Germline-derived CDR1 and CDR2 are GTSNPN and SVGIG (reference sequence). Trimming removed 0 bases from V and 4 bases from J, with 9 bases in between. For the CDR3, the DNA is TGTGCCTGGAGTGTACGCCCGCGAGAGACCCAGTACTTC. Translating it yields CAWSVRPRETQYF.

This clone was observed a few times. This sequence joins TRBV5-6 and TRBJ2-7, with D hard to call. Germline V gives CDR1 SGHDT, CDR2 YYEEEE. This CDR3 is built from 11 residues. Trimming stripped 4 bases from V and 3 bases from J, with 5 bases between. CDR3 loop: CASSAYYEQYF. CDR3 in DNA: TGTGCCAGCAGCGCCTACTACGAGCAGTACTTC.